The next 19 T cell receptor beta chains were all read from a single sample in a study of blood T cells in healthy people across ages (dated by TCRdb to the mid-2010s). Library preparation used 5' RACE. The run used an Illumina HiSeq 2500. A second PCR of roughly 6 to 11 cycles was run with a J-beta primer mix and a sample-barcoded 5' primer. The public reads were reprocessed in TCRdb via fastp at Q25 and MiXCR, keeping in-frame beta chains. Every distinct CDR3 protein forms one entry, paired with its most common genes and DNA. The sample table records more than 800,000 distinct CDR3 sequences; 35% to 55% of these occur just once. The ten most abundant clones make up approximately 19% of the sample. Sequencing was done on a sample of blood. The receptors shown here come from an older woman in good health.

This sequence joins TRBV6-6 and TRBJ1-1, with D tentatively TRBD1 (6 bases). The CDR3 extends over 14 amino acids. Trimming pared 5 bases from V and 6 bases from J, leaving 16 bases between. Germline V gene data show CDR1 as MNHNY and CDR2 as SVGAGI (reference sequence). This CDR3 is CASSTSGVGAEAFF. CDR3 nucleotides: TGTGCCAGCAGTACGTCAGGGGTCGGCGCTGAAGCTTTCTTT.

The chain carries TRBV6-6 and TRBJ2-7, with 9 bases lining up with TRBD1. The germline V gene encodes CDR1 MNHNY and CDR2 SVGAGI (reference sequence). CDR3 size: 15 residues. The J segment lost 4 bases and the V segment lost 6 bases, leaving 10 bases of the junction unmatched. This CDR3 reads CASSKRQGVLYEQYF. In DNA form, the CDR3 reads TGTGCCAGCAGCAAACGACAGGGGGTTTTATACGAGCAGTACTTC.

The gene calls are TRBV9 and TRBJ2-1; 8 nucleotides agree with TRBD2. This CDR3 comprises 16 residues. The V segment lost 4 bases and the J segment 2 bases; nucleotides outside the gene matches: 8. Germline values: CDR1 SGDLS, CDR2 YYNGEE. Here the CDR3 reads CASSISSGSTYNEQFF. As DNA, the CDR3 is TGTGCCAGCAGCATCTCGAGCGGGAGTACCTACAATGAGCAGTTCTTC.

J is TRBJ2-4 and V is TRBV5-1, with TRBD1 identical over 9 bases. The CDR3 spans 16 residues. V lost 3 bases to trimming and J lost 2 bases; unmatched junction nucleotides: 6. Germline V gene data show CDR1 as SGHRS and CDR2 as YFSETQ. CDR3 DNA sequence: TGCGCCAGCAGCTCCTCGGGACAGGGAACCAAAAACATTCAGTACTTC. Its protein product is CASSSSGQGTKNIQYF.

The genes are TRBV5-1 and TRBJ2-5; the match to TRBD1 covers 7 bases. The closer fit of TRBJ2-7 to the DNA end suggests the J call may be wrong. Germline values: CDR1 SGHRS, CDR2 YFSETQ. CDR3 length: 13 amino acids. The CDR3 loop reads CASSIGQVYEQYF. The CDR3 coding sequence is TGCGCCAGCAGCATCGGACAGGTCTACGAGCAGTACTTC.

The chain is built from TRBV7-6 and TRBJ2-7; tentatively, D is TRBD1 (5 bases). The CDR3 runs to 15 residues. V shed 1 base and J shed 3 bases, with 13 bases lying between them. From germline, CDR1 is SGHVS and CDR2 FNYEAQ. Here the CDR3 reads CASSLGRQGRYEQYF. The CDR3 coding sequence is TGTGCCAGCAGCTTAGGTCGGCAGGGTCGCTACGAGCAGTACTTC. The full variable domain, completed using reference TRBV7-6 and TRBJ2-7, is GAGVSQSPRYKVTKRGQDVALRCDPISGHVSLYWYRQALGQGPEFLTYFNYEAQQDKSGLPNDRFSAERPEGSISTLTIQRTEQRDSAMYRCASSLGRQGRYEQYFGPGTRLTVT.

The chain has TRBV27 and TRBJ2-1; 10 nucleotides line up with TRBD1. The CDR3 is made up of 15 amino acids. With V trimmed by 1 base and J by 8 bases, 5 bases remained unmatched. Looked up from germline, CDR1 is MNHEY and CDR2 is SMNVEV (reference sequence). For the CDR3, the DNA is TGTGCCAGCAGTTTATTGGGACAGGGGTTCGATGAGCAGTTCTTC. This gives the protein CASSLLGQGFDEQFF.

This chain joins TRBV5-8 and TRBJ2-7; D gene uncertain. This CDR3 spans 12 amino acids. Germline V gene sequence: CDR1 SGHTS, CDR2 YDEGEE. V shed 5 bases and J shed 6 bases, with 12 bases lying between them. The CDR3 DNA follows: TGTGCCAGCAGTCGAGACTTTTCCGAGCAGTACTTC. Its protein is CASSRDFSEQYF.

This chain uses TRBV25-1 with TRBJ2-5; TRBD1 matches at 9 bases. This CDR3 comprises 16 residues. Per the germline V gene, CDR1 is MGHDK and CDR2 is SYGVNS. Unmatched junction bases numbered 15, after V lost 2 bases and J lost 11 bases. The CDR3 sequence is CASSEPTGGQGWEQYF. CDR3 nucleotides: TGTGCCAGCAGTGAACCGACCGGGGGACAGGGTTGGGAGCAGTACTTC.

This clonotype was recorded a few times. The chain has TRBV10-1 and TRBJ2-3, with 7 bases identical to TRBD1. The CDR3 loop spans 15 amino acids. Germline CDR1 WNHNN, CDR2 SYGVQD (reference sequence). Trimming cost V 7 bases and J 0 bases; bases outside gene matches: 7. CDR3 in amino acids: CASKNRGLSTDTQYF. The DNA of the CDR3 is TGCGCCAGCAAAAACAGGGGATTGAGCACAGATACGCAGTATTTT.

A few counts support this clonotype. V is TRBV12-3 or TRBV12-4 and J is TRBJ2-1; D may be TRBD2 (6 bases). This CDR3 region has 17 residues. The V gene lost 0 bases and the J gene lost 0 bases, with 12 bases spanning the gap. The CDR3 here is CASSLAWEVVSYNEQFF. CDR3 in DNA: TGTGCCAGCAGTTTAGCCTGGGAGGTAGTCTCCTACAATGAGCAGTTCTTC.

Only a few counts were recorded for this clonotype. The chain is built from TRBV20-1 and TRBJ2-5; 9 nucleotides line up with TRBD2. CDR1 is DFQATT and CDR2 is SNEGSKA in the germline V gene (reference sequence). The CDR3 is 17 amino acids. The trim removed 0 bases at V and 2 bases at J, leaving 10 bases unmatched. The CDR3 region is CSARDATSGAPQETQYF. The CDR3 region has the DNA TGCAGTGCTAGAGATGCGACTAGCGGAGCTCCTCAAGAGACCCAGTACTTC.

This clonotype showed up many times. Given a much more abundant clone one base away, this may be a read error. This chain links TRBV29-1 with TRBJ2-5, with D unresolved. V shed 6 bases and J shed 2 bases, with 13 bases lying between them. CDR1 SQVTM and CDR2 ANQGSEA come from the germline V gene. The CDR3 is 13 amino acids. CDR3 protein: CSVGRFVQETQYF. As DNA, the CDR3 is TGCAGCGTAGGACGTTTTGTTCAAGAGACCCAGTACTTC.

The chain recombines TRBV30 with TRBJ2-5; 7 nucleotides match TRBD2. V was pared by 6 bases and J by 2 bases, with 6 bases of the junction left unmatched. The CDR3 extends over 13 amino acids. Germline CDR1 and CDR2: GTSNPN and SVGIG (reference sequence). The CDR3 sequence is CACRKAGQETQYF. The CDR3 bases are TGTGCCTGCCGCAAAGCGGGACAAGAGACCCAGTACTTC.

V and J are TRBV7-9 and TRBJ2-1, with 8 bases aligning to TRBD1. Germline-derived CDR1 and CDR2 are SEHNR and FQNEAQ (reference sequence). CDR3 length: 15 residues. Unmatched junction bases numbered 7, after V lost 3 bases and J lost 6 bases. The CDR3 DNA sequence: TGTGCCAGCAGCTTTTCCAGGGGGCAAGGCAATGAGCAGTTCTTC. It yields the protein CASSFSRGQGNEQFF.

The V call is TRBV11-1, the J call TRBJ2-4; D could derive from TRBD1 or TRBD2 (5 bases each). The end of the DNA fits TRBJ2-7 better, so the J call may be wrong. This CDR3 is 16 amino acids long. Looked up from germline, CDR1 is SGHAT and CDR2 is FQDESV (reference sequence). The DNA of the CDR3 is TGTGCCAGCAGCTTAGGTGGGACGGGGAACACCTACGAGCAGTACTTC. It encodes CASSLGGTGNTYEQYF.

The chain's CDR3 is CSARASGRAFETQYF. The CDR3 bases are TGCAGTGCTAGAGCTAGCGGGAGGGCCTTCGAGACCCAGTACTTC. J is TRBJ2-5 and V is TRBV20-1, with 12 bases identical to TRBD2. The germline gives CDR1 DFQATT, CDR2 SNEGSKA (reference sequence). J was trimmed by 5 bases and V by 1 base; bases with no gene match: 5. The CDR3 length is 15 residues.

The rearrangement uses TRBV11-2 and TRBJ1-6; D ambiguous. The CDR3 spans 17 residues. The V end was cut by 1 base, the J end by 11 bases, with 21 bases between. CDR1 SGHAT and CDR2 FQNNGV come from the germline V gene. The chain's CDR3 is CASSLGPAEAARPPLHF. The CDR3 DNA sequence: TGTGCCAGCAGCTTAGGCCCCGCGGAGGCGGCAAGGCCACCCCTCCACTTT.

The genes are TRBV9 and TRBJ2-2, with 10 bases matching TRBD2. Per the germline V gene, CDR1 is SGDLS and CDR2 is YYNGEE. V trimming: 2 bases; J trimming: 3 bases; junction bases outside the gene matches: 1. The length of the CDR3 is 15 residues. The CDR3 loop is CASSVGLADTGELFF. The CDR3 coding sequence is TGTGCCAGCAGCGTTGGACTAGCGGACACCGGGGAGCTGTTTTTT.